A selection of T cell receptor beta chains follows, all from one sample in a study of metastatic and nonmetastatic thyroid tumors. TCRdb re-called clones via MiXCR from the PCR reads. Of roughly 38,000 clones listed, about 12% are singletons. The sequenced sample was blood. The receptors here all came from a male donor with papillary thyroid cancer or a benign thyroid nodule (not recorded which). Some clones in this sample may be carry-over from other donors' samples. Each CDR3 is given with its conserved first and last residue. The order of the fields is J gene, clone size, D gene, V gene, CDR3 DNA, CDR3 protein. D genes are given only for firm matches. Expanded clones are given a class, and other clones once, few, many or no size at all.

j_gene: TRBJ2-3
abundance: many
d_gene: TRBD2
v_gene: TRBV27
CDR3nt: TGTGCCAGCAACCTAGCGGGAGGCAATACGCAGTATTTT
CDR3aa: CASNLAGGNTQYF

j_gene: TRBJ1-2
abundance: many
d_gene: .
v_gene: TRBV6-1
CDR3nt: TGTGCCAGCAGTGCGGGTGCCGGGGCCAGGAATGGCTACACCTTC
CDR3aa: CASSAGAGARNGYTF

j_gene: TRBJ1-1
abundance: many
d_gene: .
v_gene: TRBV6-1
CDR3nt: TGTGCCAGCAGTAACTATGACAGGAACACTGAAGCTTTCTTT
CDR3aa: CASSNYDRNTEAFF

j_gene: TRBJ2-5
abundance: many
d_gene: .
v_gene: TRBV15
CDR3nt: TGTGCCACCAGGTACAGGGCAACGGAGACCCAGTACTTC
CDR3aa: CATRYRATETQYF

j_gene: TRBJ1-5
abundance: few
d_gene: TRBD1
v_gene: TRBV10-2
CDR3nt: TGCGCAAGCAGTTTGGCAGGGGGTGAACAGCCCCAACATTTT
CDR3aa: CASSLAGGEQPQHF

j_gene: TRBJ1-1
abundance: many
d_gene: .
v_gene: TRBV4-1
CDR3nt: TGCGCCAGCACCCCGACGGCAATGAACACTGAAGCTTTCTTT
CDR3aa: CASTPTAMNTEAFF

j_gene: TRBJ1-3
abundance: many
d_gene: .
v_gene: TRBV4-2
CDR3nt: TGTGCCAGCAACCGAAGGGAAGCCGGAAACACCATATATTTT
CDR3aa: CASNRREAGNTIYF

j_gene: TRBJ2-3
abundance: many
d_gene: TRBD2
v_gene: TRBV7-2
CDR3nt: TGTGCCAGCAGCTGGAGCGGGAGTCGAAAAGATACGCAGTATTTT
CDR3aa: CASSWSGSRKDTQYF

j_gene: TRBJ2-7
abundance: many
d_gene: TRBD2
v_gene: TRBV20-1
CDR3nt: TGCAGTGCTAGACTCCTTCCCGGGAGGGCGGACGAGCAGTACTTC
CDR3aa: CSARLLPGRADEQYF

j_gene: TRBJ2-7
abundance: many
d_gene: .
v_gene: TRBV20-1
CDR3nt: TGCAGTGCTAGCCCCCCAGGGAATCAACTCTACGAGCAGTACTTC
CDR3aa: CSASPPGNQLYEQYF

j_gene: TRBJ2-3
abundance: many
d_gene: .
v_gene: TRBV20-1
CDR3nt: TGCAGTGCTACCCCAGACGAGCAGTTACCCACAGATACGCAGTATTTT
CDR3aa: CSATPDEQLPTDTQYF

j_gene: TRBJ2-5
abundance: many
d_gene: .
v_gene: TRBV12-3/TRBV12-4
CDR3nt: TGTGCCAGCGCTTTTCCGGAACAAGAGACCCAGTACTTC
CDR3aa: CASAFPEQETQYF

j_gene: TRBJ2-7
abundance: .
d_gene: .
v_gene: TRBV12-3/TRBV12-4
CDR3nt: TGTGCCAGCAGTTTTTCGTATGTGACGCTCTATGAGCAGTACTTC
CDR3aa: CASSFSYVTLYEQYF

j_gene: TRBJ2-5
abundance: many
d_gene: .
v_gene: TRBV27
CDR3nt: TGTGCCAGCAGTCCCCTTGGGGTTGGGGAGACCCAGTACTTC
CDR3aa: CASSPLGVGETQYF

j_gene: TRBJ2-3
abundance: many
d_gene: .
v_gene: TRBV11-1
CDR3nt: TGTGCCAGCAGCTTCAGAGGGCGTTCGGGAGCGGGTACAGATACGCAGTATTTT
CDR3aa: CASSFRGRSGAGTDTQYF

j_gene: TRBJ2-7
abundance: .
d_gene: TRBD2
v_gene: TRBV6-5
CDR3nt: TGTGCCAGCAGTTATCAAGCGGGAGCTATCTACGAGCAGTACTTC
CDR3aa: CASSYQAGAIYEQYF

j_gene: TRBJ2-5
abundance: few
d_gene: .
v_gene: TRBV27
CDR3nt: TGTGCCAGCAGTTTGGTGGCGGGCGTGGATACCCAGTACTTC
CDR3aa: CASSLVAGVDTQYF

j_gene: TRBJ2-2
abundance: .
d_gene: TRBD2
v_gene: TRBV5-4
CDR3nt: TGTGCCAGCAGCTTGGCTAGCGGGGGACGAGGCACCGGGGAGCTGTTTTTT
CDR3aa: CASSLASGGRGTGELFF

j_gene: TRBJ1-1
abundance: many
d_gene: TRBD1
v_gene: TRBV7-6
CDR3nt: TGTGCCAGCAGACCACAGGGGTTGAACACTGAAGCTTTCTTT
CDR3aa: CASRPQGLNTEAFF

j_gene: TRBJ2-2
abundance: few
d_gene: .
v_gene: TRBV6-2/TRBV6-3
CDR3nt: TGTGCCAGCAGTTCCAGGCCGAACACCGGGGAGCTGTTTTTT
CDR3aa: CASSSRPNTGELFF

j_gene: TRBJ2-3
abundance: many
d_gene: .
v_gene: TRBV20-1
CDR3nt: TGCAGTGGTACCCCTGATGGACCCACAGATACGCAGTATTTT
CDR3aa: CSGTPDGPTDTQYF

j_gene: TRBJ2-1
abundance: many
d_gene: TRBD2
v_gene: TRBV27
CDR3nt: TGTGCCAGCAGTCAGGGACTAGCGGCCTACAATGAGCAGTTCTTC
CDR3aa: CASSQGLAAYNEQFF

j_gene: TRBJ2-2
abundance: .
d_gene: .
v_gene: TRBV19
CDR3nt: TGTGCCAGTAGATGGACCCTCACCGGGGAGCTGTTTTTT
CDR3aa: CASRWTLTGELFF

j_gene: TRBJ1-4
abundance: many
d_gene: .
v_gene: TRBV24-1
CDR3nt: TGTGCCACCAGTGATCCCCGGGAGGGAGGAGAAAAACTGTTTTTT
CDR3aa: CATSDPREGGEKLFF

j_gene: TRBJ2-7
abundance: many
d_gene: .
v_gene: TRBV4-2
CDR3nt: TGTGCCAGCAGCCAAGGGCTGGAGGCCTCCTACGAGCAGTACTTC
CDR3aa: CASSQGLEASYEQYF

j_gene: TRBJ1-2
abundance: few
d_gene: .
v_gene: TRBV19
CDR3nt: TGTGCCAGTAGTCCTCTGGGATCCAACTATGGCTACACCTTC
CDR3aa: CASSPLGSNYGYTF

j_gene: TRBJ2-5
abundance: .
d_gene: TRBD1
v_gene: TRBV14
CDR3nt: TGTGCCAGCAGCCACTTGGGACAGGGGGAAGAGACCCAGTACTTC
CDR3aa: CASSHLGQGEETQYF

j_gene: TRBJ2-7
abundance: few
d_gene: .
v_gene: TRBV28
CDR3nt: TGTGCCAGCAGTTCCCCTCCGGGGGTGGGCTCCTCCTACGAGCAGTACTTC
CDR3aa: CASSSPPGVGSSYEQYF

j_gene: TRBJ2-3
abundance: .
d_gene: .
v_gene: TRBV10-3
CDR3nt: TGTGCCACCCGGATGGACATCGCAGATACGCAGTATTTT
CDR3aa: CATRMDIADTQYF

j_gene: TRBJ1-2
abundance: few
d_gene: .
v_gene: TRBV12-3/TRBV12-4
CDR3nt: TGTGCCAGCAGCCCGGTCGGGCTTCATGGCTACACCTTC
CDR3aa: CASSPVGLHGYTF

j_gene: TRBJ2-1
abundance: many
d_gene: .
v_gene: TRBV24-1
CDR3nt: TGTGCCACCAGTGACCCGGGACCGAACAATGAGCAGTTCTTC
CDR3aa: CATSDPGPNNEQFF

j_gene: TRBJ2-2
abundance: many
d_gene: .
v_gene: TRBV7-8
CDR3nt: TGTGCCAGCAGCTTCCAAAGTTCAGCCTACACCGGGGAGCTGTTTTTT
CDR3aa: CASSFQSSAYTGELFF

j_gene: TRBJ2-6
abundance: few
d_gene: .
v_gene: TRBV18
CDR3nt: TGTGCCAGCTCACCAGGAGGGACTGGGGCCAACGTCCTGACTTTC
CDR3aa: CASSPGGTGANVLTF

j_gene: TRBJ2-1
abundance: few
d_gene: TRBD2
v_gene: TRBV11-1
CDR3nt: TGTGCCAGCAGCTGGGGGGGACTAGTGGAGGGGAATGAGCAGTTCTTC
CDR3aa: CASSWGGLVEGNEQFF

j_gene: TRBJ2-3
abundance: many
d_gene: TRBD1
v_gene: TRBV28
CDR3nt: TGTGCCAGCGGATCGGGACAGGTCACAGATACGCAGTATTTT
CDR3aa: CASGSGQVTDTQYF

j_gene: TRBJ2-7
abundance: .
d_gene: .
v_gene: TRBV6-6
CDR3nt: TGTGCCAGCAGTTACCAGGGGGGTAAGGGCATCTACGAGCAGTACTTC
CDR3aa: CASSYQGGKGIYEQYF

j_gene: TRBJ1-1
abundance: many
d_gene: .
v_gene: TRBV6-1
CDR3nt: TGTGCCAGCAGTTGGGGGGGAAACACTGAAGCTTTCTTT
CDR3aa: CASSWGGNTEAFF

j_gene: TRBJ1-6
abundance: many
d_gene: .
v_gene: TRBV12-3/TRBV12-4
CDR3nt: TGTGCCAGTCATCGGGGAGGGAATTCACCCCTCCACTTT
CDR3aa: CASHRGGNSPLHF

j_gene: TRBJ1-6
abundance: many
d_gene: TRBD1
v_gene: TRBV30
CDR3nt: TGTGCCTGGAGTGTAGACAGGGGGCTAAGTTCACCCCTCCACTTT
CDR3aa: CAWSVDRGLSSPLHF

j_gene: TRBJ2-1
abundance: many
d_gene: .
v_gene: TRBV19
CDR3nt: TGTGCCAGTAGTATAAGGGGTAAGCAGTTCTTC
CDR3aa: CASSIRGKQFF

j_gene: TRBJ1-1
abundance: many
d_gene: .
v_gene: TRBV20-1
CDR3nt: TGCAGTGCTAGACCGACAGGAATTGAAGCTTTCTTT
CDR3aa: CSARPTGIEAFF

j_gene: TRBJ2-7
abundance: few
d_gene: .
v_gene: TRBV28
CDR3nt: TGTGCCATCGGGGGCGTCAGCTCCTACGAGCAGTACTTC
CDR3aa: CAIGGVSSYEQYF

j_gene: TRBJ1-2
abundance: few
d_gene: .
v_gene: TRBV19
CDR3nt: TGTGCCAGTCGGTCCCGGGACATGGGGTATTGCTACACCTTC
CDR3aa: CASRSRDMGYCYTF

j_gene: TRBJ1-1
abundance: many
d_gene: .
v_gene: TRBV9
CDR3nt: TGTGCCAGCAGCGTCGGACCGCTAGGCACTGAAGCTTTCTTT
CDR3aa: CASSVGPLGTEAFF

j_gene: TRBJ2-3
abundance: many
d_gene: .
v_gene: TRBV7-3
CDR3nt: TGTGCCAGCAGCTTACTGCGGAGAAGGGGCACAGATACGCAGTATTTT
CDR3aa: CASSLLRRRGTDTQYF

j_gene: TRBJ2-1
abundance: many
d_gene: TRBD2
v_gene: TRBV29-1
CDR3nt: TGCAGCGTTGAAGGGGTAGCGGGAGAGCCTATCAATGAGCAGTTCTTC
CDR3aa: CSVEGVAGEPINEQFF

j_gene: TRBJ2-7
abundance: few
d_gene: .
v_gene: TRBV18
CDR3nt: TGTGCCAGCTCACCATCCCTAGCGAATTGGGAAGAGCAGTACTTC
CDR3aa: CASSPSLANWEEQYF

j_gene: TRBJ2-5
abundance: many
d_gene: .
v_gene: TRBV20-1
CDR3nt: TGCAGTGCTAGGTTCGGGGGCGAGACCCAGTACTTC
CDR3aa: CSARFGGETQYF